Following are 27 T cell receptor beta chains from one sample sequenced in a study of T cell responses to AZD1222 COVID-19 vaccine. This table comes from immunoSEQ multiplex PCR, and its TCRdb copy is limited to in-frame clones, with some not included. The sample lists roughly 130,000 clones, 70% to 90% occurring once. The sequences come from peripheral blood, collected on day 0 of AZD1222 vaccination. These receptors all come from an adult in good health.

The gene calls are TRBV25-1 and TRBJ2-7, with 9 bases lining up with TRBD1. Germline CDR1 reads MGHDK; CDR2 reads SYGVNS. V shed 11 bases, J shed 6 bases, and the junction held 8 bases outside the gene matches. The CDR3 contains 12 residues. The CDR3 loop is CAARTGDCEQYF. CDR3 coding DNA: TGTGCCGCCCGGACAGGGGACTGCGAGCAGTACTTC.

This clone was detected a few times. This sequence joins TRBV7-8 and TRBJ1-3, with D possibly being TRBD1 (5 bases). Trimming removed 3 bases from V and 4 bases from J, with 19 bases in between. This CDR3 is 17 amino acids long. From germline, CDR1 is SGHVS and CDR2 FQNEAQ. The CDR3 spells CASSFAVTGTGGNTIYF. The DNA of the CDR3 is TGTGCCAGCAGCTTCGCTGTTACAGGAACGGGCGGAAACACCATATATTTT. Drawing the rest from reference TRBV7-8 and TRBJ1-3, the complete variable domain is GAGVSQSPRYKVAKRGQDVALRCDPISGHVSLFWYQQALGQGPEFLTYFQNEAQLDKSGLPSDRFFAERPEGSVSTLKIQRTQQEDSAVYLCASSFAVTGTGGNTIYFGEGSWLTVV.

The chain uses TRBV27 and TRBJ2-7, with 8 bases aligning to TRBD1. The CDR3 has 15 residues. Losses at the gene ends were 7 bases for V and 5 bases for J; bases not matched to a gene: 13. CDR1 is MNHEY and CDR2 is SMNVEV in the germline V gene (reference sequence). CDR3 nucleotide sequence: TGTGCCAGCACTTCAGCTCGGACAGGGAGGCACGAGCAGTACTTC. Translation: CASTSARTGRHEQYF.

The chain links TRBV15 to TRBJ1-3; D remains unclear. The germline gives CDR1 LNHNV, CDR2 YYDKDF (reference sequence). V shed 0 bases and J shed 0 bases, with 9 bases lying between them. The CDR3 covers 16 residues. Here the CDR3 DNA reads TGTGCCACCAGCAGAGATCGAGGGTTCTCTGGAAACACCATATATTTT. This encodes CATSRDRGFSGNTIYF.

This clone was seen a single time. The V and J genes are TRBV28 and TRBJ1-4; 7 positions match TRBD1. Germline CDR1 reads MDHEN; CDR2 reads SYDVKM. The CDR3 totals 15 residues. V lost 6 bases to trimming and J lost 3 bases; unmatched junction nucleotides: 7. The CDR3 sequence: CASRATGASNEKLFF. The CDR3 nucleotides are TGTGCCAGCAGGGCAACAGGGGCCTCTAATGAAAAACTGTTTTTT.

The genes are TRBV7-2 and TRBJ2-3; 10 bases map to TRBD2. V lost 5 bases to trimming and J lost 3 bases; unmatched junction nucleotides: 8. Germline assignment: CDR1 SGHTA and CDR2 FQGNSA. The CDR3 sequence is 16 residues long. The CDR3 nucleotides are TGTGCCAGCAGCCGGAGGGCTAGCGGGAGAACAGATACGCAGTATTTT. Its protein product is CASSRRASGRTDTQYF.

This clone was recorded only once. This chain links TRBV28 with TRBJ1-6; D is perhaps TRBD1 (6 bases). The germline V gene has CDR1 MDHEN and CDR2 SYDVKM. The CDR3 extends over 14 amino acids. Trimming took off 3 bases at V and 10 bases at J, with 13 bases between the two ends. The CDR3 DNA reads TGTGCCAGCAGTTTGGTCAGGGGAAGCTCACCCCTCCACTTT. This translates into CASSLVRGSSPLHF.

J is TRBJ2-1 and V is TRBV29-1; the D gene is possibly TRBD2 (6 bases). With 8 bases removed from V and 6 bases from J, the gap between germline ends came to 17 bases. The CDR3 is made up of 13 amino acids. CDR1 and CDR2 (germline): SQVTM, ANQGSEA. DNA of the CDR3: TGCAGCACAATGAAACCGGGAGTCAATGAGCAGTTCTTC. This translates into CSTMKPGVNEQFF.

CDR3 sequence reads: CASSSTGGLGGNTIYF. The CDR3, as DNA: TGCGCCAGCAGCTCGACAGGGGGTCTAGGAGGAAACACCATATATTTT. The chain has TRBV5-1 and TRBJ1-3; 9 nucleotides match TRBD1. This CDR3 is 16 amino acids long. The V segment lost 3 bases and the J segment 4 bases; nucleotides outside the gene matches: 8. Per germline, CDR1 SGHRS and CDR2 YFSETQ.

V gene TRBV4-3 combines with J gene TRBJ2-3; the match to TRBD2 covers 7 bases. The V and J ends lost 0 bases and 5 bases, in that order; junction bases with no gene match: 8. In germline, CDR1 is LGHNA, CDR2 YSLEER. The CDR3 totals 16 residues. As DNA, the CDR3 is TGCGCCAGCAGCCAAGATTGGGCGGGAGCGGGAGATACGCAGTATTTT. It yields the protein CASSQDWAGAGDTQYF.

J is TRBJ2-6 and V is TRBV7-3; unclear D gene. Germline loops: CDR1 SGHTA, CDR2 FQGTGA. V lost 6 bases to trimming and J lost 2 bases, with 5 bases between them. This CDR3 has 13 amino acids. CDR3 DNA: TGTGCCAGCAGTCGAACTGGGGCCAACGTCCTGACTTTC. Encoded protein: CASSRTGANVLTF.

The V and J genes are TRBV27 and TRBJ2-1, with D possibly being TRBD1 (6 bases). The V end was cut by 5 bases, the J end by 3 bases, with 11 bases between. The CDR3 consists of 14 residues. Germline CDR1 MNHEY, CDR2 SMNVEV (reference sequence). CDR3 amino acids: CASSAGQFYNEQFF. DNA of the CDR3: TGTGCCAGCAGTGCCGGACAGTTCTACAATGAGCAGTTCTTC.

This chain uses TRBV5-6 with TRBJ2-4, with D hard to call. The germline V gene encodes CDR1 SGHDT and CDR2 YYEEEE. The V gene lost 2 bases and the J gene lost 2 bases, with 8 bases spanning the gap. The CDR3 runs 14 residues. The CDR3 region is CASSFGESKNIQYF. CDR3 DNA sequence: TGTGCCAGCAGCTTTGGGGAATCCAAAAACATTCAGTACTTC.

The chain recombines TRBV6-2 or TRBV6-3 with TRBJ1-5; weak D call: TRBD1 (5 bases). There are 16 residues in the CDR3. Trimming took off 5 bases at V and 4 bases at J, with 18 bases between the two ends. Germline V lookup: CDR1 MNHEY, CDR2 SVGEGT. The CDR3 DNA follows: TGTGCCAGCAGTCAAAATGGGATTGACAGAAATCAGCCCCAGCATTTT. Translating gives CASSQNGIDRNQPQHF.

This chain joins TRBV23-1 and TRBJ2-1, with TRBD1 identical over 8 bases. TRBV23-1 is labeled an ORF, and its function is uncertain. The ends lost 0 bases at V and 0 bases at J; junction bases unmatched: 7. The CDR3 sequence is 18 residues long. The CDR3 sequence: CASSQSSRGRSSYNEQFF. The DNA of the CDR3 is TGCGCCAGCAGTCAATCCAGCAGGGGGCGGTCCTCCTACAATGAGCAGTTCTTC.

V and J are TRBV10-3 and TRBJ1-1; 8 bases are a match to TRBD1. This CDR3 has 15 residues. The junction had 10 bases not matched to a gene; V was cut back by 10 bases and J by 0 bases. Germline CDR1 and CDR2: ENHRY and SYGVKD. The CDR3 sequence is CATLPGQAMNTEAFF. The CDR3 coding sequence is TGTGCCACCTTACCGGGACAGGCCATGAACACTGAAGCTTTCTTT.

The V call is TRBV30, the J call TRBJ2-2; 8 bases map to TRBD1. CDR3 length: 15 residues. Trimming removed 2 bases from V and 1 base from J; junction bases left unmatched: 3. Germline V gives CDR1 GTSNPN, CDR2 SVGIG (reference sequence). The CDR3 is CAWSSGTGNTGELFF. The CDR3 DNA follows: TGTGCCTGGAGTTCCGGGACAGGGAACACCGGGGAGCTGTTTTTT.

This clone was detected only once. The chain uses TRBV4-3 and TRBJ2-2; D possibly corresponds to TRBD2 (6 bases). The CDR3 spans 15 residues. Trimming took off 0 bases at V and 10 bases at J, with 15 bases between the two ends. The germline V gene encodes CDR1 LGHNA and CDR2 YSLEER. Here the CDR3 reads CASSQDQARGTELFF. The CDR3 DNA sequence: TGCGCCAGCAGCCAAGATCAGGCACGGGGGACGGAGCTGTTTTTT.

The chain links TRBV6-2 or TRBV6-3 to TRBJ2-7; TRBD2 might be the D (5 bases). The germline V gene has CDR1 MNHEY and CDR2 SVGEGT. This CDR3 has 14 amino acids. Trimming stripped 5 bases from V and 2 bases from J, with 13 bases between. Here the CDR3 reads CASSDGAVPYEQYF. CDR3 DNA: TGTGCCAGCAGTGACGGAGCGGTGCCCTACGAGCAGTACTTC.

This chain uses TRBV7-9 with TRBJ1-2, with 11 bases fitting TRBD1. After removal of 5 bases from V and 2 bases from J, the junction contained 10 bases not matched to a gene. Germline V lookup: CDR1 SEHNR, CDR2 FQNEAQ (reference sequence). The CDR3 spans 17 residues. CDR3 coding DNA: TGTGCCAGCAGCGGATTCCGGGACAGGGGGACGAACTATGGCTACACCTTC. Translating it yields CASSGFRDRGTNYGYTF.

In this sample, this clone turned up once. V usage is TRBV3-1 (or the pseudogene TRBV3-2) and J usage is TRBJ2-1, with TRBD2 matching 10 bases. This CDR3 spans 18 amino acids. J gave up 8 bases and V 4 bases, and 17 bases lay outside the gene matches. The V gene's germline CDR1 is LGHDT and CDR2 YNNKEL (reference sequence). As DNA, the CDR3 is TGTGCCAGCAGCCGACCAATCATCCAGCTAGCGGGAGTCTATGAGCAGTTCTTC. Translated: CASSRPIIQLAGVYEQFF.

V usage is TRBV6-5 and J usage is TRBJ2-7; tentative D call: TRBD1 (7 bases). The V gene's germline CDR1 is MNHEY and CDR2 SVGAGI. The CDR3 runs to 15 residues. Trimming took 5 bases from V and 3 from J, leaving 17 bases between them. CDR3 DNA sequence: TGTGCCAGCAGTCCTGGCAGGGGGGTACACTACGAGCAGTACTTC. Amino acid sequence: CASSPGRGVHYEQYF.

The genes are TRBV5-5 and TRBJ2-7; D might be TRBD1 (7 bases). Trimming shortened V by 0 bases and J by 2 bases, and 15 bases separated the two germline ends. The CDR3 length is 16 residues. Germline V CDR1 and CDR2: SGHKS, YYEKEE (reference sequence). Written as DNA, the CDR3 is TGTGCCAGCAGCTTGGCCACACAGGGGAGGACCTACGAGCAGTACTTC. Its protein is CASSLATQGRTYEQYF.

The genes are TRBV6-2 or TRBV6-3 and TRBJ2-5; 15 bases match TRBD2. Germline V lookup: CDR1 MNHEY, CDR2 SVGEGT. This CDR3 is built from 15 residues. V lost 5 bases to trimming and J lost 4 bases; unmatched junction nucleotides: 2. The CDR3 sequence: CASSGLAGGVETQYF. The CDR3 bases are TGTGCCAGCAGTGGACTAGCGGGAGGGGTAGAGACCCAGTACTTC.

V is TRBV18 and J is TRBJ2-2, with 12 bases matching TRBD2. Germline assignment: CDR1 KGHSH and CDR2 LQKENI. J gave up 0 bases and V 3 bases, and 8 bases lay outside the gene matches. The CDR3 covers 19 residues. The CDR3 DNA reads TGTGCCAGCTCACCTGCTCTAGCGGGAGGGCTCGCGAACACCGGGGAGCTGTTTTTT. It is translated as CASSPALAGGLANTGELFF.

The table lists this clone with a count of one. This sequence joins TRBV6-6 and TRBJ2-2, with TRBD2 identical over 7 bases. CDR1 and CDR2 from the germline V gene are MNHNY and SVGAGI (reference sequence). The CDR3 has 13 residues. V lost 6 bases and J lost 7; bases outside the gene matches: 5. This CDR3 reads CASRAGFDGELFF. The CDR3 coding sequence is TGTGCCAGCAGAGCGGGATTCGACGGGGAGCTGTTTTTT.

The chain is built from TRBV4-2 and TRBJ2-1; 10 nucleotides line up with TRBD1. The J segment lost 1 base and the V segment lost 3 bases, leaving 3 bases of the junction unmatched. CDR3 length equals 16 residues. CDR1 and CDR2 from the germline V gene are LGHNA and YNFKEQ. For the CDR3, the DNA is TGTGCCAGCAGCCAGCGGGGACAGGGGTCCTACAATGAGCAGTTCTTC. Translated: CASSQRGQGSYNEQFF.